Listed below are T cell receptor beta chains from one sample, sequenced in a study of CD8+ T cells in alopecia areata. Measured with immunoSEQ multiplex PCR; TCRdb has only the in-frame clones, and not every one. The repertoire includes 110,000 or so clones, 56% of them detected once, and under 3.5% sits in the top ten. The starting material was CD4+ T cells sorted from blood, obtained at week 24, from a patient treated with tofacitinib. The source is a human donor with alopecia areata. Both conserved end residues are part of each CDR3. D genes are given only for firm matches. The size of a clone is reported for some rows only, either as once, few or many, or as a class for expanded clones.

>14|-|-|TRBJ1-6|TRBV7-9
CASRSGTKNSPLHF
TGTGCCAGCAGGTCCGGGACAAAGAATTCACCCCTCCACTTT
>14|-|-|TRBJ1-6|TRBV6-5
CASSRTVHNSPLHF
TGTGCCAGCAGCCGGACAGTGCATAATTCACCCCTCCACTTT
>15|-|-|TRBJ1-2|TRBV7-2
CASSLGEGTNYGYTF
TGTGCCAGCAGCTTAGGAGAGGGGACTAACTATGGCTACACCTTC
>15|TRBD1|-|TRBJ1-1|TRBV14
CASSRTGAVNTEAFF
TGTGCCAGCAGCCGGACAGGGGCGGTGAACACTGAAGCTTTCTTT
>14|-|-|TRBJ2-7|TRBV5-1
CASSLVPLRYEQYF
TGCGCCAGCAGCTTGGTCCCCCTGCGCTACGAGCAGTACTTC
>14|TRBD2|-|TRBJ2-7|TRBV2
CASLSGEGPYEQYF
TGTGCCAGCCTGAGCGGGGAGGGCCCCTACGAGCAGTACTTC
>14|-|once|TRBJ2-7|TRBV6-6
CASSYSAGGYEQYF
TGTGCCAGCAGTTACTCGGCAGGTGGCTACGAGCAGTACTTC
>13|-|few|TRBJ1-1|TRBV25-1
CASSAGRDTEAFF
TGTGCCAGCAGTGCGGGCAGGGACACTGAAGCTTTCTTT
>15|-|few|TRBJ2-3|TRBV4-1
CASSQPTGSTDTQYF
TGCGCCAGCAGCCAACCGACAGGAAGCACAGATACGCAGTATTTT
>13|-|-|TRBJ2-7|TRBV5-1
CASGLPWIHEQYF
TGCGCCAGCGGACTTCCTTGGATCCACGAGCAGTACTTC
>13|-|-|TRBJ2-5|TRBV5-1
CASSLVQEGTQYF
TGCGCCAGCAGCTTGGTACAGGAAGGGACCCAGTACTTC
>18|-|-|TRBJ2-5|TRBV27
CASSLFRHLLRSQETQYF
TGTGCCAGCAGTTTGTTTCGGCACCTCCTACGATCCCAAGAGACCCAGTACTTC
>16|-|-|TRBJ1-2|TRBV6-1
CASSEDSRGPNYGYTF
TGTGCCAGCAGTGAAGACTCGCGGGGTCCTAACTATGGCTACACCTTC
>19|TRBD2|-|TRBJ2-3|TRBV5-4
CASSPLRTSGATSTDTQYF
TGTGCCAGCAGCCCCCTCCGGACTAGCGGGGCCACTAGCACAGATACGCAGTATTTT
>16|-|-|TRBJ2-3|TRBV11-2
CASSPRDPRGTDTQYF
TGTGCCAGCAGCCCCCGGGACCCACGGGGCACAGATACGCAGTATTTT
>14|-|-|TRBJ1-5|TRBV6-1
CASSEAGLGQPQHF
TGTGCCAGCAGTGAAGCAGGACTGGGGCAGCCCCAGCATTTT
>13|-|-|TRBJ1-1|TRBV6-5
CASMVSDDTEAFF
TGTGCCAGCATGGTTTCGGACGACACTGAAGCTTTCTTT
>15|-|-|TRBJ1-5|TRBV30
CAWSEGTARNQPQHF
TGTGCCTGGAGTGAAGGAACAGCTCGCAATCAGCCCCAGCATTTT
>16|-|few|TRBJ2-2|TRBV30
CAWRTAGQPNTGELFF
TGTGCCTGGAGAACTGCGGGACAGCCGAACACCGGGGAGCTGTTTTTT
>11|-|-|TRBJ2-3|TRBV30
CAWEGADTQYF
TGTGCCTGGGAAGGGGCAGATACGCAGTATTTT
>13|-|-|TRBJ1-5|TRBV29-1
CSVEIESTLAQHF
TGCAGCGTTGAAATTGAGAGCACTTTGGCCCAGCATTTT
>17|TRBD1|-|TRBJ2-7|TRBV30
CAWSVTTGGRITYEQYF
TGTGCCTGGAGTGTAACGACAGGGGGACGAATAACCTACGAGCAGTACTTC
>13|-|-|TRBJ1-1|TRBV29-1
CSVEEGGGTEAFF
TGCAGCGTTGAAGAGGGCGGAGGCACTGAAGCTTTCTTT
>15|-|-|TRBJ2-7|TRBV14
CASSLTDGSSYEQYF
TGTGCCAGCAGCCTTACGGACGGAAGCTCCTACGAGCAGTACTTC
>15|-|-|TRBJ1-4|TRBV9
CASSVGAGRDEKLFF
TGTGCCAGCAGCGTGGGGGCAGGGCGGGATGAAAAACTGTTTTTT
>12|-|once|TRBJ2-5|TRBV30
CAWKGSGRAQYF
TGTGCCTGGAAAGGTAGCGGCCGGGCCCAGTACTTC
>15|-|-|TRBJ1-1|TRBV10-3
CAISEGRGGNTEAFF
TGTGCCATCAGTGAGGGCAGGGGCGGGAACACTGAAGCTTTCTTT
>12|-|-|TRBJ1-2|TRBV30
CAWSFEGYGYTF
TGTGCCTGGAGTTTCGAGGGTTATGGCTACACCTTC
>14|TRBD2|once|TRBJ2-1|TRBV6-5
CASLSGGAGNEQFF
TGTGCCAGCCTCAGCGGGGGGGCCGGTAATGAGCAGTTCTTC
>11|-|-|TRBJ1-2|TRBV30
CAGIGPYGYTF
TGTGCTGGGATTGGACCGTATGGCTACACCTTC
>12|-|few|TRBJ1-4|TRBV29-1
CSVAGPEGKLFF
TGCAGCGTTGCGGGGCCCGAAGGAAAACTGTTTTTT
>15|TRBD1|-|TRBJ2-2|TRBV5-1
CASTPGGLNTGELFF
TGCGCCAGCACCCCAGGGGGCCTAAACACCGGGGAGCTGTTTTTT
>16|-|-|TRBJ2-7|TRBV5-1
CASSLDPIEEGYEQYF
TGCGCCAGCAGCTTGGACCCCATAGAGGAAGGCTACGAGCAGTACTTC
>15|-|few|TRBJ2-1|TRBV7-8
CASSKEPAGWNEQFF
TGTGCCAGCAGCAAAGAGCCGGCAGGGTGGAATGAGCAGTTCTTC
>15|-|-|TRBJ1-1|TRBV4-1
CASSQVPGGRGEAFF
TGCGCCAGCAGCCAAGTACCGGGGGGTAGAGGTGAAGCTTTCTTT